This T cell receptor (beta chain) was retrieved from a study of T cell changes during pregnancy in multiple sclerosis. Measured with immunoSEQ multiplex PCR; TCRdb has only the in-frame clones, and not every one. The table records 45,000 to 55,000 clones, approximately 90% of them present only once. Sample: CD4+ T cells from peripheral blood mononuclear cells, taken after pregnancy. This clonotype was obtained from a female donor with multiple sclerosis, enrolled in a pregnancy study.

DNA of the CDR3: TGTGCCAGCACACGGGGGTTATCCTACAATGAGCAGTTCTTC. Its protein product is CASTRGLSYNEQFF. V is TRBV2 and J is TRBJ2-1; D perhaps matches TRBD2 (6 bases). The CDR3 runs 14 residues. Germline CDR1 and CDR2: SNHLY and FYNNEI. Trimming pared 7 bases from V and 1 base from J, leaving 11 bases between.